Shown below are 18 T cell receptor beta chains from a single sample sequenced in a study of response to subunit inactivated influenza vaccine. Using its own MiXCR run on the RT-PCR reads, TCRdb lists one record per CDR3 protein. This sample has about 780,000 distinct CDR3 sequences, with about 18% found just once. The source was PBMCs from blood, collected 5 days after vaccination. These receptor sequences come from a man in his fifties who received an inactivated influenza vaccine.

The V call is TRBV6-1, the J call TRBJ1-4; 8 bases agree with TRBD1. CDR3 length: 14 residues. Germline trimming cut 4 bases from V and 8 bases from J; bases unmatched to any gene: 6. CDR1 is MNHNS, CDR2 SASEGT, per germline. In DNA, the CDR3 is TGTGCCAGCAGTGTCTACAGGGGGAGGGAAAAACTGTTTTTT. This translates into CASSVYRGREKLFF.

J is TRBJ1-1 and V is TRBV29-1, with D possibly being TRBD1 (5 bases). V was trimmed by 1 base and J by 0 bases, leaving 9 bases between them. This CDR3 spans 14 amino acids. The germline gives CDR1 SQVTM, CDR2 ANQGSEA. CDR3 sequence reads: CSVEGGTVNTEAFF. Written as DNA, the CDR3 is TGCAGCGTTGAAGGGGGGACGGTGAACACTGAAGCTTTCTTT.

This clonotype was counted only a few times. The CDR3 reads CASTRTGASGEQYF. CDR3 nucleotides: TGTGCCAGCACCAGAACAGGGGCTAGCGGCGAGCAGTACTTC. The rearrangement links TRBV27 to TRBJ2-7; D tentatively reads TRBD1 or TRBD2 (7 bases each). The CDR3 length is 14 residues. The germline V gene encodes CDR1 MNHEY and CDR2 SMNVEV (reference sequence). V was shortened by 7 bases and J by 6 bases, with 19 bases between the two germline ends.

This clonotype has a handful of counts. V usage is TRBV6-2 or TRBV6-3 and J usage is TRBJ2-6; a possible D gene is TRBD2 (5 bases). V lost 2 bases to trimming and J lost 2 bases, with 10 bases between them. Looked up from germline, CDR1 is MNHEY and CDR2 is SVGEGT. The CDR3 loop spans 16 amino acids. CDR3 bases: TGTGCCAGCAGTTACACAAAGGGAGCTGGGGCCAACGTCCTGACTTTC. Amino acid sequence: CASSYTKGAGANVLTF.

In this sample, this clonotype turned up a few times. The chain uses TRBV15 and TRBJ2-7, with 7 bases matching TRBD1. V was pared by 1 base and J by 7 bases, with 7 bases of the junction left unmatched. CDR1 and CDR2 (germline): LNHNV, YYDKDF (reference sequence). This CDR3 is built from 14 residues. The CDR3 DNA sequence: TGTGCCACCAGCAGAGGTGAGGGGGCGCGGGAGCAGTACTTC. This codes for CATSRGEGAREQYF.

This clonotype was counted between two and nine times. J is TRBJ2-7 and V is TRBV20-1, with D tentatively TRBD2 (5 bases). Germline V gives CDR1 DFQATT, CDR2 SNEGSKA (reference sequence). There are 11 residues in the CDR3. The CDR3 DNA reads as TGCATAAGGACTGCCTTCTCCGAGCAGTACTTC. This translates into CIRTAFSEQYF.

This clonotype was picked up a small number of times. The DNA of the CDR3 is TGTGCCAGCAGTTACTCCCCGACAGGGGTAGAGACCCAGTACTTC. Its protein is CASSYSPTGVETQYF. The V and J genes are TRBV6-5 and TRBJ2-5; 8 bases agree with TRBD1. Germline-derived CDR1 and CDR2 are MNHEY and SVGAGI. The V and J ends lost 0 bases and 4 bases, in that order; junction bases with no gene match: 4. The CDR3 has 15 residues.

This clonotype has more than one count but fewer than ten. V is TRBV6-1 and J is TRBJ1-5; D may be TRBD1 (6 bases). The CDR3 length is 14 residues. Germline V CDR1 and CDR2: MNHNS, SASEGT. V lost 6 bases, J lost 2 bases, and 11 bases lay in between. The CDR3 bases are TGTGCCAGCAGCGAAACAGGGCGCAATCAGCCCCAGCATTTT. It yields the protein CASSETGRNQPQHF.

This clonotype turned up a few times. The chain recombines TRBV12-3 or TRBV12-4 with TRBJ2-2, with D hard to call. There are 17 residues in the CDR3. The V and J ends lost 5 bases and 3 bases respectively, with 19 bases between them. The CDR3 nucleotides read TGTGCCAGCAGTCTACCAGTGAGCGCGAGCCACACCGGGGAGCTGTTTTTT. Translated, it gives CASSLPVSASHTGELFF.

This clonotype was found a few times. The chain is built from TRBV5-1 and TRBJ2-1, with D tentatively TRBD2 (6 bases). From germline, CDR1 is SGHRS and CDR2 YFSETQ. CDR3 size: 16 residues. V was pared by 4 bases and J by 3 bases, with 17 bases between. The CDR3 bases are TGCGCCAGCAGCCCGGATGGGGGGTTGAGCTACAATGAGCAGTTCTTC. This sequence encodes CASSPDGGLSYNEQFF. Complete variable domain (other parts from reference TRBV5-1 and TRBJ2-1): KAGVTQTPRYLIKTRGQQVTLSCSPISGHRSVSWYQQTPGQGLQFLFEYFSETQRNKGNFPGRFSGRQFSNSRSEMNVSTLELGDSALYLCASSPDGGLSYNEQFFGPGTRLTVL.

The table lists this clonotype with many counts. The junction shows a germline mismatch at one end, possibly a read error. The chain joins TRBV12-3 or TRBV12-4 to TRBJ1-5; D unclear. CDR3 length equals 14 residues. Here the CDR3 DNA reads TGCGCCAGCAGCTTGGCCGGGGTCAATCAGCCCCAGCATTTT. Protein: CASSLAGVNQPQHF.

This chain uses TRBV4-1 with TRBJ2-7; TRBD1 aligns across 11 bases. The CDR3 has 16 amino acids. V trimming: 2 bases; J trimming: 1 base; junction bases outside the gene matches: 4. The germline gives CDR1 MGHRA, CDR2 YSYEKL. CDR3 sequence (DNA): TGCGCCAGCAGCCAAACCGGGACAGGGGGATCCTACGAGCAGTACTTC. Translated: CASSQTGTGGSYEQYF.

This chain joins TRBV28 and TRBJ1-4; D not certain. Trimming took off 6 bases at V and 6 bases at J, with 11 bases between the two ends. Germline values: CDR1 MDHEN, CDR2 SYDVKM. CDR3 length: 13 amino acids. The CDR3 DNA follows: TGTGCCAGCAGGAAAGTGGTTGATGAAAAACTGTTTTTT. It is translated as CASRKVVDEKLFF.

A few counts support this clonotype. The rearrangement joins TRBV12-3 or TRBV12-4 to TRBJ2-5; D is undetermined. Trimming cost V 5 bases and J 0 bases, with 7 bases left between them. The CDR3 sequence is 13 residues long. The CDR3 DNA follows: TGTGCCAGCAGTGAGGACGACCAAGAGACCCAGTACTTC. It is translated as CASSEDDQETQYF.

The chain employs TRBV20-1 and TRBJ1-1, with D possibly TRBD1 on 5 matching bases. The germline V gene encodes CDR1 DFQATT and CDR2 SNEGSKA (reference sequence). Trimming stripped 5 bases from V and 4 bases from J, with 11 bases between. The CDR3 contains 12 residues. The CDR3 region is CSAGLGGTEAFF. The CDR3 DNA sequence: TGCAGTGCTGGGCTGGGGGGCACTGAAGCTTTCTTT.

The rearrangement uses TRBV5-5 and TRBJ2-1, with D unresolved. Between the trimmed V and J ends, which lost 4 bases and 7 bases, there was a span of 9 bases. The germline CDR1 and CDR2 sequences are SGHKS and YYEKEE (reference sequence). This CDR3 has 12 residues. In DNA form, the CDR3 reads TGTGCCAGCAGCCGGAGAGGAAATGAGCAGTTCTTC. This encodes CASSRRGNEQFF. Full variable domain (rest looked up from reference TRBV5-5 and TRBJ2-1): DAGVTQSPTHLIKTRGQQVTLRCSPISGHKSVSWYQQVLGQGPQFIFQYYEKEERGRGNFPDRFSARQFPNYSSELNVNALLLGDSALYLCASSRRGNEQFFGPGTRLTVL.

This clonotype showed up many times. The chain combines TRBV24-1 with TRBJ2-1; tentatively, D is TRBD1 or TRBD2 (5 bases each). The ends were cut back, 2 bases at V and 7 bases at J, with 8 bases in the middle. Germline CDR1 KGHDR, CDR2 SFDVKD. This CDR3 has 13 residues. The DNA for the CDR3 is TGTGCCACCAGTGATTCTTGGGGGAATGAGCAGTTCTTC. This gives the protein CATSDSWGNEQFF.

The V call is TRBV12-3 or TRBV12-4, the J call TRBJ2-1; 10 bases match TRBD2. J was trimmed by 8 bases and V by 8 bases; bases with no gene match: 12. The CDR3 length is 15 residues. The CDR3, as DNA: TGTGCCAGCCAAGAGAGCGGGAGGGCCTTCCATGAGCAGTTCTTC. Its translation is CASQESGRAFHEQFF.